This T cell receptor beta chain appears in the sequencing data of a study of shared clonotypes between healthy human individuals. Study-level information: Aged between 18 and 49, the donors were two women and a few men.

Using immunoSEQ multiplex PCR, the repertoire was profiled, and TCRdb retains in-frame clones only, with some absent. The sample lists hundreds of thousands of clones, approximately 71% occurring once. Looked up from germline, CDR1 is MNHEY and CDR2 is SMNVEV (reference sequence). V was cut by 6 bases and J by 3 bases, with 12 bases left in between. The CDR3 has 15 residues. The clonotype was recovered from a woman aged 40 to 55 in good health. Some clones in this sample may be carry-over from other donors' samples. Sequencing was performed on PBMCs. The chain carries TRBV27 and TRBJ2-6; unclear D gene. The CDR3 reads CASSRIGIGANVLTF. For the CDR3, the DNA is TGTGCCAGCAGCCGAATCGGTATTGGGGCCAACGTCCTGACTTTC.